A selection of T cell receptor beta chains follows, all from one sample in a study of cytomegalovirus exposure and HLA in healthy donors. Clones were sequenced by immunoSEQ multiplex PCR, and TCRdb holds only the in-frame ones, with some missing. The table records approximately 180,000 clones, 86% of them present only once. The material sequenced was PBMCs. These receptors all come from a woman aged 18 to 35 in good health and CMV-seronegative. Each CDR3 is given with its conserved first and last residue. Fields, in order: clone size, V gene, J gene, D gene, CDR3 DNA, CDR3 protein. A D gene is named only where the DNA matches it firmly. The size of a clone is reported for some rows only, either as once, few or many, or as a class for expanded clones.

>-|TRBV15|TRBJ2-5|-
TGTGCCACCAGCAGAGGGGCCAGGGGAGAGCGAGAGACCCAGTACTTC
CATSRGARGERETQYF
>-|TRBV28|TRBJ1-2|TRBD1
TGTGCCAGCAGTTTATGGCCTCAGGGGGCAAAGGGCTATGGCTACACCTTC
CASSLWPQGAKGYGYTF
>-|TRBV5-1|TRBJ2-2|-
TGCGCCAGCACCAGGACATCTAACACCGGGGAGCTGTTTTTT
CASTRTSNTGELFF
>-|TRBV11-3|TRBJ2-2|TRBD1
TGTGCCAGCAGCACACGGGACAGGCCCCCTTCGAACACCGGGGAGCTGTTTTTT
CASSTRDRPPSNTGELFF
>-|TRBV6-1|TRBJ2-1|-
TGTGCCAGCAGTGGCTTCAGGGTACCTAGCTCCTACAATGAGCAGTTCTTC
CASSGFRVPSSYNEQFF
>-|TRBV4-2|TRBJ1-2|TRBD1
TGTGCCAGCAGCCAAGCTAGCGGGGGACAGTCCTATGGCTACACCTTC
CASSQASGGQSYGYTF
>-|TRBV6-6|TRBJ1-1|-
TGTGCCAGCAGTTACCGGACAGTCTCGAACACTGAAGCTTTCTTT
CASSYRTVSNTEAFF
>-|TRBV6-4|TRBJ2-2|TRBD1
TGTGCCAGCAGCCCGGGACAGGGGAACACCGGGGAGCTGTTTTTT
CASSPGQGNTGELFF
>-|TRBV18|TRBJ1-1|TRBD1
TGTGCCAGCTCAAAGGGACAGATGAACACTGAAGCTTTCTTT
CASSKGQMNTEAFF
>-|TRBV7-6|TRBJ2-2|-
TGTGCCAGCAGCTTAGTTCGGAACACCGGGGAGCTGTTTTTT
CASSLVRNTGELFF
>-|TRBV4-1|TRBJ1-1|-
TGCGCCAGCAGCCAAGATCTCTCGGGTGCCAATGTTGAGACTGAAGCTTTCTTT
CASSQDLSGANVETEAFF
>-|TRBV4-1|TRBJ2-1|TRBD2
TGCGCCAGCAGCCGAGCCAGCGGGGCTTACAATGAGCAGTTCTTC
CASSRASGAYNEQFF
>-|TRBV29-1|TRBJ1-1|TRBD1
TGCAGCGTTGATATAAGGGAGGGACAGGGTTTTACTGAAGCTTTCTTT
CSVDIREGQGFTEAFF
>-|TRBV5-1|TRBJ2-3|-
TGCGCCAGCAGCTTCAGTCCTGGTGGGGCTGGCACAGATACGCAGTATTTT
CASSFSPGGAGTDTQYF
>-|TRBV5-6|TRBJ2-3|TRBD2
TGTGCCAGCAGCTTGGCGGGGGGTAGTCGTCCAGATACGCAGTATTTT
CASSLAGGSRPDTQYF
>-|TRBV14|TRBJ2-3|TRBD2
TGTGCCAGCAGCTTCATCGGGGGAGGGCCAATTACGCAGTATTTT
CASSFIGGGPITQYF
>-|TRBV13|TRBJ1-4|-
TGTGCCAGCAGCTTAATCGGGGTGGGGGAAAAACTGTTTTTT
CASSLIGVGEKLFF
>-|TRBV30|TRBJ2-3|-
TGTGCCTGGATAGGAGGCGGCACAGATACGCAGTATTTT
CAWIGGGTDTQYF
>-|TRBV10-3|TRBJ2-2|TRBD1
TGTGCCATCAAACGCACCGGGACAGGGGGTCAGAACACCGGGGAGCTGTTTTTT
CAIKRTGTGGQNTGELFF
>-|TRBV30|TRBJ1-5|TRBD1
TGTGCCTGGAGGGCCGGACAGGGACCACGGCCCCAGCATTTT
CAWRAGQGPRPQHF
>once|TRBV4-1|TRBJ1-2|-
TGCGCCAGCAGCCAAGATATAAACAGGGTCGGTGGCTACACCTTC
CASSQDINRVGGYTF
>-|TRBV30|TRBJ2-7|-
TGTGCCTGGAGTGTACGGCGGAAATTCTACGAGCAGTACTTC
CAWSVRRKFYEQYF
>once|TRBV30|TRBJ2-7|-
TGTGCCTGGAAGGGAGGGGGGTCCTACGAGCAGTACTTC
CAWKGGGSYEQYF
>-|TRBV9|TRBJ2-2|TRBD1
TGTGCCAGCAGCGTTCAGGGGGCCACCGGGGAGCTGTTTTTT
CASSVQGATGELFF
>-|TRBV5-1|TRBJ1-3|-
TGCGCCAGCAGCTTGCCGGGAGTACGGGACACCATATATTTT
CASSLPGVRDTIYF
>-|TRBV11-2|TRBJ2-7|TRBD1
TGTGCCAGCAGCTTAGGCGGGACAGGTCGGTACTTC
CASSLGGTGRYF
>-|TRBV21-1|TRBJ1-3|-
TGTGCCAGCAGAACCCGGGACAGGATCGGTAACACCATATATTTT
CASRTRDRIGNTIYF
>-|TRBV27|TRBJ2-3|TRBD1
TGTTCTCCTACCGGGGACAGGGACCCCGATACGCAGTATTTT
CSPTGDRDPDTQYF
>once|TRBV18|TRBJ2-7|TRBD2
TGTGCCAGCTCACCTAAAAGCGGGGGAAGCTCCTACGAGCAGTACTTC
CASSPKSGGSSYEQYF
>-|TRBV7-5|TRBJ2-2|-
TGTGTCAGAAGCTTAACCAGGGGGCGGGAGAGGATCACCGGGGAGCTGTTTTTT
CVRSLTRGRERITGELFF
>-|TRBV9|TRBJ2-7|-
TGTGCCAGCAGCGGGTCCCCGAGCGGGCACCACGAGCAGTACTTC
CASSGSPSGHHEQYF
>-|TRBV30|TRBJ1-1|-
TGTGCCTGGAGAGGGAGGGGCAAGTCGGGGACTGAAGCTTTCTTT
CAWRGRGKSGTEAFF
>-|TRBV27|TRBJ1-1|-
TGTGCCAGCAAACCAAAACGGACAGAATACAGTTTTACTGAAGCTTTCTTT
CASKPKRTEYSFTEAFF
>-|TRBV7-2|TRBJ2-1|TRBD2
TGTGCCAGCAGCCCGGGCGTTAGCGGGACCTACAATGAGCAGTTCTTC
CASSPGVSGTYNEQFF
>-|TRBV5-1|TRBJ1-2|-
TGCGCCAGCAGCCTCCCCGGGGGAGGCGGCTACACCTTC
CASSLPGGGGYTF
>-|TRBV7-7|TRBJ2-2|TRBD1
TGTGCCAGCAGCTTGGGACAGGGAGTGTACACCGGGGAGCTGTTTTTT
CASSLGQGVYTGELFF
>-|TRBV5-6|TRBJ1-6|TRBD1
TGTGCCAGCAGTTGGCAGGGGGCAGCGTCCTATAATTCACCCCTCCACTTT
CASSWQGAASYNSPLHF
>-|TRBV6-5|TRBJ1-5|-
TGTGCCAGCAGTAGGGGGTTTAGCAATCAGCCCCAGCATTTT
CASSRGFSNQPQHF
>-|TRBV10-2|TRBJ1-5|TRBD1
TGCGCCAGCAGTGACCAAAGACAGGGGGGCAATCAGCCCCAGCATTTT
CASSDQRQGGNQPQHF
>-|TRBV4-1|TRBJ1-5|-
TGCGCCAGCAGCCAAGTAAGCATCGGGAATCAGCCCCAGCATTTT
CASSQVSIGNQPQHF
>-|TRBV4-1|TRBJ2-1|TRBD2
TGCGCCAGCAGCCAAGGACCGACTAGCGGGGGGGCTAATGAGCAGTTCTTC
CASSQGPTSGGANEQFF
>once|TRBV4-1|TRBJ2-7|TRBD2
TGCGCCAGCAGCCCGGGACTAGCGAGGGGTATCTACGAGCAGTACTTC
CASSPGLARGIYEQYF
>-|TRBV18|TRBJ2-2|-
TGTGCCAGCTCCCTCTCCGGGGAGCTGTTTTTT
CASSLSGELFF
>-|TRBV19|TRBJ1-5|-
TGTGCCAGTAGTCTGGGGCGGCGGCCCCAGCATTTT
CASSLGRRPQHF
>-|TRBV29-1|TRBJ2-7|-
TGCAGCGTTGAAGCAGGGAACGGCTACGAGCAGTACTTC
CSVEAGNGYEQYF
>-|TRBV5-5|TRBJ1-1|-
TGTGCCAGCAGCTTGTATCCGGACTGGGAGAACACTGAAGCTTTCTTT
CASSLYPDWENTEAFF
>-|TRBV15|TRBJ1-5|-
TGTGCCACCAGCAGCCCCATAAATCCGGGGATTCAGCCCCAGCATTTT
CATSSPINPGIQPQHF
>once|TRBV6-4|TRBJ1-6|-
TGTGCCAGCAGTACAATCCGGGACATTAGGAATTCACCCCTCCACTTT
CASSTIRDIRNSPLHF
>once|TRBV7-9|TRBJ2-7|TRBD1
TGTGCCAGCATAAGGTGGACAGGGCTATTACTAGAGTACGAGCAGTACTTC
CASIRWTGLLLEYEQYF
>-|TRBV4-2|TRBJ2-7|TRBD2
TGTGCCAGCAGCCAAGATCCAGTAGCGGGGATATACGAGCAGTACTTC
CASSQDPVAGIYEQYF
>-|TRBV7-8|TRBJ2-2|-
TGTGCCAGCAGCCTGAGGTTGTCCTTAGGCTCCGGGGAGCTGTTTTTT
CASSLRLSLGSGELFF
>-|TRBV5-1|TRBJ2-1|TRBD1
TGCGCCAGCAACCGACAGGGACACAATGAGCAGTTCTTC
CASNRQGHNEQFF
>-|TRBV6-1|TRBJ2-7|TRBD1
TGTGCCAGCAGCCCGTGGGGACAGTCCTACGAGCAGTACTTC
CASSPWGQSYEQYF
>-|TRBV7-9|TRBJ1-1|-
TGTGCCAGCAGCTTAGGGGATAGGGGGATTGTGGACACTGAAGCTTTCTTT
CASSLGDRGIVDTEAFF